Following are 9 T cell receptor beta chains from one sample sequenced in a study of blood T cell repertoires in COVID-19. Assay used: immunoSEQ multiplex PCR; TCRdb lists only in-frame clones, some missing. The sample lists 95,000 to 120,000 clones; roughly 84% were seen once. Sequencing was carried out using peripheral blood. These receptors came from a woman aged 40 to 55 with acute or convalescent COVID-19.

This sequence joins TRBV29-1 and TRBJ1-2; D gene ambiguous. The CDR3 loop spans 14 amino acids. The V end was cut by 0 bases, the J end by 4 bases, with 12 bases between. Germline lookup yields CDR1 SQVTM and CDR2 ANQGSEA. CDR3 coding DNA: TGCAGCGTTGAAGAGAGGATGTCGGCCTATGGCTACACCTTC. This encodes CSVEERMSAYGYTF.

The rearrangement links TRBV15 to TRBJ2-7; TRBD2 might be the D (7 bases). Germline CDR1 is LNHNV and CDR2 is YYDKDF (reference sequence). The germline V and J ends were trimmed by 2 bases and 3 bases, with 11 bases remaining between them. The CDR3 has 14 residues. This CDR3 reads CATSRTGTNYEQYF. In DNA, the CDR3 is TGTGCCACCAGCAGAACAGGGACTAACTACGAGCAGTACTTC. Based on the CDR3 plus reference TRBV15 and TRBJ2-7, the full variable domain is DAMVIQNPRYQVTQFGKPVTLSCSQTLNHNVMYWYQQKSSQAPKLLFHYYDKDFNNEADTPDNFQSRRPNTSFCFLDIRSPGLGDTAMYLCATSRTGTNYEQYFGPGTRLTVT.

As DNA, the CDR3 is TGTGCCAGCAGCTTCGGGAGGGCCCCCCAAGAGACCCAGTACTTC. Translation: CASSFGRAPQETQYF. The chain has TRBV7-7 and TRBJ2-5, with 8 bases matching TRBD2. The V segment lost 3 bases and the J segment 1 base; nucleotides outside the gene matches: 4. The CDR3 consists of 15 residues. Per germline, CDR1 SSHAT and CDR2 FNYEAQ (reference sequence).

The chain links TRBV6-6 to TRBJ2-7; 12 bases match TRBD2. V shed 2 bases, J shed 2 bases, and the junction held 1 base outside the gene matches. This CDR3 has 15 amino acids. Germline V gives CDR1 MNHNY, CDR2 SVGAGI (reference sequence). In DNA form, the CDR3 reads TGTGCCAGCAGTTACGCTAGCGGGGGGGCCTACGAGCAGTACTTC. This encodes CASSYASGGAYEQYF.

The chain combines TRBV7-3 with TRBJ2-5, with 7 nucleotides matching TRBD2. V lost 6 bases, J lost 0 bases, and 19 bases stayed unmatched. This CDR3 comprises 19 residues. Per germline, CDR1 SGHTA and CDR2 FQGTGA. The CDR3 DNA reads TGTGCCAGCAGTTATCCGACTTGTCTTCCACTAGCGTACCAAGAGACCCAGTACTTC. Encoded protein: CASSYPTCLPLAYQETQYF.

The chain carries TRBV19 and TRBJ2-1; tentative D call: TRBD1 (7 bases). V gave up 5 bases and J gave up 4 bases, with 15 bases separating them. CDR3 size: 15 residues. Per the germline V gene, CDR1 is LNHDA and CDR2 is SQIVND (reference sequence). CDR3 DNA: TGTGCCAGTAGTGGGGGGAGACAGGGTTACAATGAGCAGTTCTTC. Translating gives CASSGGRQGYNEQFF. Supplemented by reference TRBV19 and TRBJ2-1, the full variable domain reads DGGITQSPKYLFRKEGQNVTLSCEQNLNHDAMYWYRQDPGQGLRLIYYSQIVNDFQKGDIAEGYSVSREKKESFPLTVTSAQKNPTAFYLCASSGGRQGYNEQFFGPGTRLTVL.

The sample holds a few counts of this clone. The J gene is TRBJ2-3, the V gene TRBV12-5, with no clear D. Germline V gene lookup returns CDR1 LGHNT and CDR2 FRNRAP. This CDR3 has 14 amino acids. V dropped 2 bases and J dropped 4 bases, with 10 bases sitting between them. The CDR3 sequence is CASGLTVKPDTQYF. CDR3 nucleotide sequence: TGTGCTAGTGGTTTGACCGTCAAGCCAGATACGCAGTATTTT. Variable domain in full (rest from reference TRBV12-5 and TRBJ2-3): DARVTQTPRHKVTEMGQEVTMRCQPILGHNTVFWYRQTMMQGLELLAYFRNRAPLDDSGMPKDRFSAEMPDATLATLKIQPSEPRDSAVYFCASGLTVKPDTQYFGPGTRLTVL.

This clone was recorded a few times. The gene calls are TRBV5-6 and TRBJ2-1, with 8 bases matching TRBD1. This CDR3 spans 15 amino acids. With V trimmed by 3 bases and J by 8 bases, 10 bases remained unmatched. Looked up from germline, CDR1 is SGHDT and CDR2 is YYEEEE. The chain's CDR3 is CASSWRTGFSDEQFF. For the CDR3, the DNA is TGTGCCAGCAGCTGGAGGACAGGGTTTAGCGATGAGCAGTTCTTC.

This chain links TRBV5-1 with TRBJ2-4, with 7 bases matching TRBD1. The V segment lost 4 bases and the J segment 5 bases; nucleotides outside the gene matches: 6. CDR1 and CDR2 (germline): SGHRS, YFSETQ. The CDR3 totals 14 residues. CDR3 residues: CASSATGSENIQYF. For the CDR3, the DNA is TGCGCCAGCAGCGCGACAGGGTCCGAAAACATTCAGTACTTC.